This TCR beta chain came from a study of control samples from healthy donors and cancer patients. Profiling relied on immunoSEQ multiplex PCR, and the TCRdb table lists in-frame clones only, not all of them. The sample yields about 120,000 clones, around 89% seen once. The sequenced sample was blood. The clonotype originates from a man in his forties in good health.

This chain's CDR3 is CAWSEQGRRGSTDTQYF. The CDR3 DNA is TGTGCCTGGAGTGAACAGGGGCGGAGGGGTAGCACAGATACGCAGTATTTT. The chain combines TRBV30 with TRBJ2-3, with a possible D match to TRBD1 (7 bases). The CDR3 extends over 17 amino acids. The ends were cut back, 1 base at V and 0 bases at J, with 17 bases in the middle. Germline CDR1 and CDR2: GTSNPN and SVGIG (reference sequence).